This is a list of T cell receptor beta chains from one sample in a study of molecular identifiers for immune sequencing clone quantification. One entry per CDR3 protein, called by TCRdb with MiXCR from the PCR reads. The sample has under 100,000 distinct CDR3 sequences; about 23% are singletons. The material sequenced was naive CD8+ T cells from blood, with Jurkat cell RNA spiked in. The receptors were sampled from a human donor in good health. Some libraries in this study had Jurkat cell RNA spiked in. CDR3s leave out the opening cysteine and the closing phenylalanine or tryptophan. Each record gives: V gene, CDR3 protein.

V gene: TRBV4-1
CDR3 protein: ASSQDRNTDTQY

V gene: TRBV4-3
CDR3 protein: ASSQGQHDSPLH

V gene: TRBV5-6
CDR3 protein: ASSFPSGPSYEQY

V gene: TRBV30
CDR3 protein: AWEGLAGVGTGELF

V gene: TRBV3-2
CDR3 protein: ASSQEPGHSNTGELF

V gene: TRBV30
CDR3 protein: AWGGFSNTGELF

V gene: TRBV6-5
CDR3 protein: ASSYSPPRKGAGYPETQY

V gene: TRBV4-3
CDR3 protein: ASSQITGVEQY

V gene: TRBV9
CDR3 protein: ASSVDGGLTGELF

V gene: TRBV19
CDR3 protein: ASSTVGRACTEAF

V gene: TRBV3-1
CDR3 protein: ASSRVGPRSSYEQY

V gene: TRBV7-6
CDR3 protein: ASSPMGGRAYEQY

V gene: TRBV7-6
CDR3 protein: ASSLGTAPYNEQF

V gene: TRBV19
CDR3 protein: ASSIAGGRFYEQY

V gene: TRBV7-8
CDR3 protein: ASSLESLSGELF

V gene: TRBV5-4
CDR3 protein: ASSLKGGLNSPLH

V gene: TRBV2
CDR3 protein: ASSEPGTSYEQY

V gene: TRBV4-1
CDR3 protein: ASSQASGGYEQY

V gene: TRBV7-6
CDR3 protein: ASSLRTAGGSTDTQY

V gene: TRBV12-3/TRBV12-4
CDR3 protein: ASSVSGSGTQY

V gene: TRBV27
CDR3 protein: ASSFADNTYEQY

V gene: TRBV5-1
CDR3 protein: ASSLGPGQHTEAF

V gene: TRBV6-2/TRBV6-3
CDR3 protein: ASSYQIRSMSMAQH

V gene: TRBV6-1
CDR3 protein: ASSEEITGDNEQF

V gene: TRBV7-6
CDR3 protein: ASSLAFQETQY

V gene: TRBV28
CDR3 protein: ASSSNRDDYGYT

V gene: TRBV30
CDR3 protein: AWSVGEGEQY

V gene: TRBV20-1
CDR3 protein: SARTQGYEQY

V gene: TRBV28
CDR3 protein: ATRQSSSYNERF

V gene: TRBV28
CDR3 protein: ASSLGEGLVGEQF

V gene: TRBV28
CDR3 protein: ASSWNNEQF

V gene: TRBV19
CDR3 protein: ASTPAPGYYEQY

V gene: TRBV30
CDR3 protein: AWWAGGSFT

V gene: TRBV24-1
CDR3 protein: ATSDLDGRRGTDTQY

V gene: TRBV9
CDR3 protein: ASSVAGVDYNEQF

V gene: TRBV3-1
CDR3 protein: ASSQVPTGMVNTEAF

V gene: TRBV27
CDR3 protein: ASSLSGGPVNEQF

V gene: TRBV20-1
CDR3 protein: SARGTSGGLEY

V gene: TRBV6-2/TRBV6-3
CDR3 protein: ASSRTRGTSGSSYNEQF

V gene: TRBV7-2
CDR3 protein: ASSWGQKTEAL

V gene: TRBV20-1
CDR3 protein: SAPPPLAGASDEQY

V gene: TRBV4-3
CDR3 protein: ASSQEGTGGAETQY

V gene: TRBV28
CDR3 protein: ASSSLSGRALDTQY

V gene: TRBV5-1
CDR3 protein: ASSLGVALSYEQY

V gene: TRBV4-3
CDR3 protein: ASSQEPAGSTDTQY

V gene: TRBV28
CDR3 protein: ASRTTGAGYERY

V gene: TRBV11-2
CDR3 protein: ASSRPGQKTYEQY

V gene: TRBV9
CDR3 protein: ASSVATTDEQF

V gene: TRBV5-6
CDR3 protein: ASSLARGGRNTEAF

V gene: TRBV12-3/TRBV12-4
CDR3 protein: ASQTTLNTGELF

V gene: TRBV7-9
CDR3 protein: ASSFTGQGYQPQH

V gene: TRBV27
CDR3 protein: ASSPLPGQVYNEQF

V gene: TRBV6-5
CDR3 protein: ASSFLAGGNEQF

V gene: TRBV7-9
CDR3 protein: ATLMGGSYEQY

V gene: TRBV4-1
CDR3 protein: ASSQEYRDLE

V gene: TRBV12-3/TRBV12-4
CDR3 protein: ASSHSRFRDTQY

V gene: TRBV3-1
CDR3 protein: ASSQSSTYEQY

V gene: TRBV9
CDR3 protein: ASSVEGGGTDTQY

V gene: TRBV7-9
CDR3 protein: ASSLFGSSTDTQY

V gene: TRBV21-1
CDR3 protein: ASSTHYGRRHQPQH